A selection of T cell receptor beta chains follows, all from one sample in a study of early stage breast cancer tumors. Sequencing used immunoSEQ multiplex PCR; TCRdb keeps in-frame clones, though not all of them. The top ten clones hold about 25% of a sample with a few thousand clones, 60% to 80% of them seen once. The sample comprised normal breast tissue next to the tumor. Every receptor here comes from a person in their sixties or seventies with breast cancer. Both conserved end residues are part of each CDR3. D genes are given only for firm matches. Clone sizes are given selectively: once, few, many, or a class where the clone is expanded.

v_gene: TRBV6-5; abundance: .; d_gene: .; j_gene: TRBJ2-1; CDR3aa: CASSYGLGDLYNEQFF; CDR3nt: TGTGCCAGCAGTTACGGCTTAGGGGACTTGTACAATGAGCAGTTCTTC
v_gene: TRBV14; abundance: .; d_gene: TRBD2; j_gene: TRBJ2-1; CDR3aa: CATSGSRYEQFF; CDR3nt: TGTGCCACTAGCGGGAGTCGATATGAGCAGTTCTTC
v_gene: TRBV4-1; abundance: .; d_gene: TRBD2; j_gene: TRBJ2-2; CDR3aa: CASSQGGSGTGELFF; CDR3nt: TGCGCCAGCAGCCAGGGCGGGAGTGGTACCGGGGAGCTGTTTTTT
v_gene: TRBV6-6; abundance: .; d_gene: .; j_gene: TRBJ1-6; CDR3aa: CASSYGRNNSPLHF; CDR3nt: TGTGCCAGCAGTTACGGCAGGAATAATTCACCCCTCCACTTT
v_gene: TRBV7-6; abundance: few; d_gene: TRBD2; j_gene: TRBJ2-1; CDR3aa: CASSLRSTSGRIEQFF; CDR3nt: TGTGCCAGCAGCTTACGGTCGACTAGCGGGAGGATTGAGCAGTTCTTC
v_gene: TRBV5-1; abundance: .; d_gene: TRBD1; j_gene: TRBJ1-2; CDR3aa: CASSLAASTGGLGYTF; CDR3nt: TGCGCCAGCAGCCTGGCCGCCTCAACAGGGGGACTTGGCTACACCTTC
v_gene: TRBV12-5; abundance: medium-sized; d_gene: .; j_gene: TRBJ2-7; CDR3aa: CASAIDHYEQYF; CDR3nt: TGTGCTAGTGCCATCGACCACTACGAGCAGTACTTC
v_gene: TRBV4-2; abundance: once; d_gene: .; j_gene: TRBJ2-1; CDR3aa: CASSQEIGGGPPDEQFF; CDR3nt: TGTGCCAGCAGCCAAGAAATCGGAGGAGGTCCGCCGGATGAGCAGTTCTTC
v_gene: TRBV2; abundance: .; d_gene: .; j_gene: TRBJ1-4; CDR3aa: CASSFSTAGELFF; CDR3nt: TGTGCCAGCAGTTTTTCGACTGCGGGCGAACTGTTTTTT
v_gene: TRBV7-8; abundance: .; d_gene: TRBD1; j_gene: TRBJ2-6; CDR3aa: CASSSRPRDRTHGANVLTF; CDR3nt: TGTGCCAGCAGCTCGAGACCCCGGGACAGGACTCATGGGGCCAACGTCCTGACTTTC
v_gene: TRBV6-1; abundance: .; d_gene: .; j_gene: TRBJ1-1; CDR3aa: CASRIGENTEAFF; CDR3nt: TGTGCCAGCAGGATTGGAGAGAACACTGAAGCTTTCTTT
v_gene: TRBV5-1; abundance: .; d_gene: .; j_gene: TRBJ2-7; CDR3aa: CASSRGAGSPYEQYF; CDR3nt: TGCGCCAGTTCCCGGGGGGCAGGTTCCCCCTACGAGCAGTACTTC
v_gene: TRBV7-2; abundance: .; d_gene: TRBD1; j_gene: TRBJ1-2; CDR3aa: CASSLVGTGVGHGYTF; CDR3nt: TGTGCCAGCAGCTTAGTGGGGACAGGGGTAGGACATGGCTACACCTTC
v_gene: TRBV19; abundance: .; d_gene: .; j_gene: TRBJ2-5; CDR3aa: CASSTTGETQYF; CDR3nt: TGTGCCAGTAGTACGACAGGAGAGACCCAGTACTTC
v_gene: TRBV18; abundance: .; d_gene: .; j_gene: TRBJ2-6; CDR3aa: CASSPTAGSSGANVLTF; CDR3nt: TGTGCCAGCTCACCAACAGCCGGGAGCTCTGGGGCCAACGTCCTGACTTTC
v_gene: TRBV6-5; abundance: .; d_gene: .; j_gene: TRBJ2-7; CDR3aa: CASISAKLYEQYF; CDR3nt: TGTGCCAGCATTTCAGCCAAACTCTACGAGCAGTACTTC
v_gene: TRBV19; abundance: .; d_gene: TRBD1; j_gene: TRBJ1-1; CDR3aa: CASSIDRGQGRLRTEAFF; CDR3nt: TGTGCCAGTAGTATAGACCGGGGACAGGGGAGACTAAGGACTGAAGCTTTCTTT
v_gene: TRBV2; abundance: few; d_gene: .; j_gene: TRBJ1-2; CDR3aa: CASSVADRSGYGYTF; CDR3nt: TGTGCCAGCAGTGTTGCGGACCGTTCGGGCTATGGCTACACCTTC
v_gene: TRBV2; abundance: few; d_gene: TRBD1; j_gene: TRBJ1-5; CDR3aa: CASSGQADSNQPQHF; CDR3nt: TGTGCCAGCAGCGGACAGGCGGATAGCAATCAGCCCCAGCATTTT
v_gene: TRBV25-1; abundance: few; d_gene: TRBD2; j_gene: TRBJ2-5; CDR3aa: CASSEGTSGRRETQYF; CDR3nt: TGTGCCAGCAGTGAGGGGACTAGCGGGAGAAGGGAGACCCAGTACTTC
v_gene: TRBV11-3; abundance: .; d_gene: TRBD2; j_gene: TRBJ2-7; CDR3aa: CASSLAGGTYEQYF; CDR3nt: TGTGCCAGCAGCTTAGCGGGAGGGACCTACGAGCAGTACTTC
v_gene: TRBV6-1; abundance: .; d_gene: TRBD1; j_gene: TRBJ1-1; CDR3aa: CASSAPNRGTEAFF; CDR3nt: TGTGCCAGCAGTGCCCCGAACAGGGGCACTGAAGCTTTCTTT
v_gene: TRBV19; abundance: .; d_gene: TRBD2; j_gene: TRBJ2-1; CDR3aa: CASSTGLGYEQFF; CDR3nt: TGTGCCAGTAGTACGGGACTAGGTTATGAGCAGTTCTTC
v_gene: TRBV11-2; abundance: .; d_gene: .; j_gene: TRBJ1-3; CDR3aa: CASSFTSGNTIYF; CDR3nt: TGTGCCAGCAGCTTTACCTCTGGAAACACCATATATTTT
v_gene: TRBV29-1; abundance: .; d_gene: .; j_gene: TRBJ1-1; CDR3aa: CSVPAGEVTEAFF; CDR3nt: TGCAGCGTCCCAGCAGGGGAGGTCACTGAAGCTTTCTTT
v_gene: TRBV29-1; abundance: .; d_gene: .; j_gene: TRBJ1-1; CDR3aa: CSVDHHLGFF; CDR3nt: TGCAGCGTTGACCATCATTTGGGTTTCTTT
v_gene: TRBV7-9; abundance: .; d_gene: .; j_gene: TRBJ1-4; CDR3aa: CASSLNQGNEKLFF; CDR3nt: TGTGCCAGCAGCTTAAACCAGGGAAATGAAAAACTGTTTTTT
v_gene: TRBV27; abundance: .; d_gene: TRBD2; j_gene: TRBJ2-7; CDR3aa: CASSPRRAGGEQYF; CDR3nt: TGTGCCAGCAGCCCCCGGAGGGCGGGGGGCGAGCAGTACTTC
v_gene: TRBV15; abundance: few; d_gene: .; j_gene: TRBJ1-5; CDR3aa: CATSRDLVGGYSNQPQHF; CDR3nt: TGTGCCACCAGCAGAGATTTAGTAGGAGGGTATAGCAATCAGCCCCAGCATTTT
v_gene: TRBV29-1; abundance: .; d_gene: .; j_gene: TRBJ1-2; CDR3aa: CSADEGDYGYTF; CDR3nt: TGCAGCGCTGACGAAGGGGATTATGGCTACACCTTC
v_gene: TRBV30; abundance: .; d_gene: TRBD1; j_gene: TRBJ1-5; CDR3aa: CAWARDSSNQPQHF; CDR3nt: TGTGCCTGGGCTCGGGACAGCTCAAATCAGCCCCAGCATTTT
v_gene: TRBV30; abundance: .; d_gene: TRBD2; j_gene: TRBJ2-7; CDR3aa: CAWGLAGPEQYF; CDR3nt: TGTGCCTGGGGACTAGCGGGACCCGAGCAGTACTTC
v_gene: TRBV6-5; abundance: .; d_gene: .; j_gene: TRBJ1-2; CDR3aa: CASSPGGAFYGYTF; CDR3nt: TGTGCCAGCAGCCCCGGCGGCGCTTTCTATGGCTACACCTTC
v_gene: TRBV6-1; abundance: few; d_gene: .; j_gene: TRBJ2-7; CDR3aa: CASSDVRDEQYF; CDR3nt: TGTGCCAGCAGTGACGTCAGGGATGAGCAGTACTTC
v_gene: TRBV30; abundance: .; d_gene: .; j_gene: TRBJ1-5; CDR3aa: CAWSVGSVNNQPQHF; CDR3nt: TGTGCCTGGAGTGTGGGGTCGGTCAACAATCAGCCCCAGCATTTT
v_gene: TRBV27; abundance: .; d_gene: TRBD2; j_gene: TRBJ2-5; CDR3aa: CASSLSGGALETQYF; CDR3nt: TGTGCCAGCAGTTTGAGCGGGGGGGCCCTCGAGACCCAGTACTTC
v_gene: TRBV7-9; abundance: .; d_gene: .; j_gene: TRBJ2-7; CDR3aa: CASSREGFGQLIEQYF; CDR3nt: TGTGCCAGCAGCCGAGAAGGATTCGGACAGCTTATTGAGCAGTACTTC
v_gene: TRBV7-6; abundance: .; d_gene: .; j_gene: TRBJ2-5; CDR3aa: CASSSARGSQETQYF; CDR3nt: TGTGCCAGCAGCTCGGCCCGGGGTTCCCAAGAGACCCAGTACTTC
v_gene: TRBV27; abundance: .; d_gene: TRBD1; j_gene: TRBJ1-1; CDR3aa: CASSLTGGSTEAFF; CDR3nt: TGTGCCAGCAGTCTCACAGGGGGTAGCACTGAAGCTTTCTTT
v_gene: TRBV27; abundance: few; d_gene: TRBD1; j_gene: TRBJ2-7; CDR3aa: CASSPRRAGGEQYF; CDR3nt: TGTGCCAGCAGCCCCCGCCGGGCAGGGGGCGAGCAGTACTTC
v_gene: TRBV6-1; abundance: few; d_gene: .; j_gene: TRBJ2-2; CDR3aa: CASSAERRYTGELFF; CDR3nt: TGTGCCAGCAGCGCCGAGCGGAGATACACCGGGGAGCTGTTTTTT
v_gene: TRBV14; abundance: .; d_gene: TRBD2; j_gene: TRBJ2-1; CDR3aa: CASSQDLTSGKRNEQFF; CDR3nt: TGTGCCAGCAGCCAAGATTTGACTAGCGGGAAGCGCAATGAGCAGTTCTTC
v_gene: TRBV7-9; abundance: .; d_gene: .; j_gene: TRBJ2-1; CDR3aa: CASSFKGQGGPEQFF; CDR3nt: TGTGCCAGCAGCTTTAAGGGGCAGGGCGGCCCAGAGCAGTTCTTC
v_gene: TRBV9; abundance: .; d_gene: .; j_gene: TRBJ1-1; CDR3aa: CASSPHMNTEAFF; CDR3nt: TGTGCCAGCAGCCCGCACATGAACACTGAAGCTTTCTTT
v_gene: TRBV5-5; abundance: once; d_gene: TRBD2; j_gene: TRBJ2-1; CDR3aa: CASSQSGGSYNEQFF; CDR3nt: TGTGCCAGCAGCCAGAGCGGGGGGTCCTACAATGAGCAGTTCTTC
v_gene: TRBV9; abundance: .; d_gene: .; j_gene: TRBJ1-6; CDR3aa: CASSGGPARSPLHF; CDR3nt: TGTGCCAGCAGCGGGGGACCCGCCCGTTCACCCCTCCACTTT
v_gene: TRBV19; abundance: once; d_gene: .; j_gene: TRBJ1-5; CDR3aa: CASGPMGRTNQPQHF; CDR3nt: TGTGCCAGCGGGCCCATGGGCAGGACGAATCAGCCCCAGCATTTT
v_gene: TRBV2; abundance: .; d_gene: .; j_gene: TRBJ1-4; CDR3aa: CASRFSGATNEKLFF; CDR3nt: TGTGCCAGCAGGTTCTCAGGGGCAACTAATGAAAAACTGTTTTTT
v_gene: TRBV2; abundance: .; d_gene: .; j_gene: TRBJ2-6; CDR3aa: CASSSRGAGANVLTF; CDR3nt: TGTGCCAGCAGCTCTAGGGGGGCCGGGGCCAACGTCCTGACTTTC
v_gene: TRBV18; abundance: .; d_gene: TRBD2; j_gene: TRBJ2-3; CDR3aa: CASSPLSGEDTQYF; CDR3nt: TGTGCCAGCTCACCGCTAAGCGGGGAGGATACGCAGTATTTT
v_gene: TRBV27; abundance: few; d_gene: .; j_gene: TRBJ1-2; CDR3aa: CASSWRPSGVAYTF; CDR3nt: TGTGCCAGCAGTTGGAGACCGTCTGGCGTAGCCTACACCTTC
v_gene: TRBV2; abundance: .; d_gene: .; j_gene: TRBJ2-1; CDR3aa: CASSVSGAGFHEQFF; CDR3nt: TGTGCCAGCAGTGTTAGTGGGGCGGGGTTCCATGAGCAGTTCTTC
v_gene: TRBV27; abundance: .; d_gene: TRBD1; j_gene: TRBJ2-5; CDR3aa: CASRRDRETQYF; CDR3nt: TGTGCCAGCAGGCGGGACAGGGAGACCCAGTACTTC
v_gene: TRBV27; abundance: .; d_gene: TRBD2; j_gene: TRBJ2-3; CDR3aa: CASSPRLTSGRGDTQYF; CDR3nt: TGTGCCAGCAGTCCTCGTCTGACTAGCGGGAGGGGAGATACGCAGTATTTT
v_gene: TRBV6-5; abundance: medium-sized; d_gene: .; j_gene: TRBJ2-2; CDR3aa: CASTTLGLGELFF; CDR3nt: TGTGCCAGCACCACCTTAGGGCTCGGGGAGCTGTTTTTT
v_gene: TRBV6-6; abundance: .; d_gene: TRBD1; j_gene: TRBJ2-1; CDR3aa: CASSPPGQGYNEQFF; CDR3nt: TGTGCCAGCAGTCCACCGGGACAGGGCTACAATGAGCAGTTCTTC
v_gene: TRBV10-2; abundance: few; d_gene: TRBD1; j_gene: TRBJ2-7; CDR3aa: CATYSTGESYEQYF; CDR3nt: TGCGCCACCTACTCGACAGGGGAAAGCTACGAGCAGTACTTC